Here is one T cell receptor beta chain with its context. There are many counts of this clonotype. Its cognate antigen has yet to be identified. Qualities for individual bases were not recorded, and no much larger clone is one base off. These data come from a study of T-cell memory formation after mild COVID-19 (dated by TCRdb to the early 2020s). With respect to the entire study: TCR sequence clusters from the two donors were largely donor specific. Longitudinal TCRalpha and TCRbeta repertoire sequencing tracked T-cell clones expanding and contracting after mild COVID-19 in two donors. Two young, previously healthy adult volunteers made up the cohort, one male and one female.

The full study reports these points: Whether the second-wave clones peaking on day 37 were SARS-CoV-2 specific was not confirmed. Only a couple of mild cases were covered in the study, and larger cohorts including severe cases with pre-infection samples were considered necessary. Some responding clones were detected in pre-infection memory, suggesting pre-existing cross-reactive memory T cells joined the SARS-CoV-2 response. Contracting CD4+ clones appeared mostly in the CM and EM memory subsets, whereas CD8+ clones were enriched in EMRA. Clones that contracted from day 15 to 85 showed balanced CD4/CD8 phenotypes, whereas a second wave of clones that expanded from day 15 to 37 leaned towards CD4+.

Instrument on record: Illumina NovaSeq 6000. TCRalpha and TCRbeta cDNA libraries were constructed by 5'RACE with constant-segment primers, with sample barcodes and unique molecular identifiers being introduced. Trizol reagent was used to extract RNA from every sample. The libraries were amplified in two PCR steps, and the second step added a second sample barcode and Illumina TruSeq adapters. Sequencing of the libraries was done on an Illumina NovaSeq, producing 2 x 150 bp paired-end reads. As for the authors' bioinformatics: Reads were demultiplexed and collapsed into UMI-guided consensus sequences with migec v1.2.7. Using mixcr v2.1.11, UMI consensuses were aligned to TRA and TRB V and J templates and then assembled into clonotypes. Clonotypes were classified as expanded or contracted when called significant by both edgeR and NoisET, with noise models trained on biological replicates. edgeR calls used a false discovery rate-adjusted p below 0.01 and a log2 fold-change threshold of 1. PCA with hierarchical clustering of max-normalized trajectories of the 1000 most abundant clonotypes was used as exploratory dynamics analysis. The CD4 or CD8 phenotype of responding clones was assigned using the separately sequenced CD4+ and CD8+ repertoires. The public reads were quality trimmed at Q25 with fastp and then assembled into clones with MiXCR by TCRdb, keeping productive beta chains. A single entry per CDR3 protein holds the most common genes and DNA from its merged rows. The V and J calls, along with clone size, are taken from TCRdb and not from the paper's own processing. For this sample the table gives 200,000 to 300,000 distinct CDR3 sequences, of which about a sixth were detected only once. The top ten hold under 25% of the sample.

PBMCs were isolated by Ficoll-Paque density gradient centrifugation. Deletion took 5 bases off V and 3 bases off J, with a span of 8 bases between the germline ends. Taken from the germline V gene, the CDR1 and CDR2 loops are SGHVS and FNYEAQ. From the cysteine through the phenylalanine, the CDR3 covers 12 amino acids. The only DNA kept is the CDR3, 36 bases in frame from the first base. The origin of this receptor is a man younger than 35 who had mild COVID-19 (a few samples of this study predate the infection). The sample titles of this study are shuffled in the database, so cell type and time point are left out; the donor was told from shared clones. This receptor chain uses TRBV7-6 and TRBJ2-7, with the D call perhaps TRBD1 or TRBD2, as 5 bases match in each case. Sequenced: PBMCs or a T cell subset sorted from them (not recorded which). The bases read TGTGCCAGCAGCCCTGGGGGCTACGAGCAGTACTTC. This gives the protein CASSPGGYEQYF. With all but the CDR3 taken from the reference TRBV7-6 and TRBJ2-7 genes, the full variable domain is: GAGVSQSPRYKVTKRGQDVALRCDPISGHVSLYWYRQALGQGPEFLTYFNYEAQQDKSGLPNDRFSAERPEGSISTLTIQRTEQRDSAMYRCASSPGGYEQYFGPGTRLTVT.